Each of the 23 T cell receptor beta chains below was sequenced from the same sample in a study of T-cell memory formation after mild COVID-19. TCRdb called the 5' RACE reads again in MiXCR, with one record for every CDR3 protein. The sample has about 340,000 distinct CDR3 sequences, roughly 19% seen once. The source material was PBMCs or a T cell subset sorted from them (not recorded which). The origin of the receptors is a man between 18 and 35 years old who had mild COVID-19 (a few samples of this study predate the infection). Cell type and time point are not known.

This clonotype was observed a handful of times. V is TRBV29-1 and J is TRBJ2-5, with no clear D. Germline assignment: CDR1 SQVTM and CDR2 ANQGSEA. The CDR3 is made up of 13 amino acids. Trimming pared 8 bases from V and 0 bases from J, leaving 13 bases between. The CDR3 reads CSSLGGDQETQYF. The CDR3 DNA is TGCAGCTCGCTGGGTGGGGACCAAGAGACCCAGTACTTC. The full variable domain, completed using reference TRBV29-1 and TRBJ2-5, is SAVISQKPSRDICQRGTSLTIQCQVDSQVTMMFWYRQQPGQSLTLIATANQGSEATYESGFVIDKFPISRPNLTFSTLTVSNMSPEDSSIYLCSSLGGDQETQYFGPGTRLLVL.

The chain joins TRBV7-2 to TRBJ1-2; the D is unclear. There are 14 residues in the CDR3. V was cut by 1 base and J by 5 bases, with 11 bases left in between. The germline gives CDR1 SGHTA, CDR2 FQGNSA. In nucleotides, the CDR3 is TGTGCCAGCAGCTTAGTGGCCCCCGGGTATGGCTACACCTTC. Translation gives CASSLVAPGYGYTF.

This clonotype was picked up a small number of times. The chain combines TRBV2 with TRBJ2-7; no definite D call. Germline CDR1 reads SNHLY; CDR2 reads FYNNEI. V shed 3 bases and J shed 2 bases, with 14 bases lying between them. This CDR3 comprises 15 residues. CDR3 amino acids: CASSEHFRPPYEQYF. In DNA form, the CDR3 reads TGTGCCAGCAGTGAGCATTTCAGGCCCCCCTACGAGCAGTACTTC.

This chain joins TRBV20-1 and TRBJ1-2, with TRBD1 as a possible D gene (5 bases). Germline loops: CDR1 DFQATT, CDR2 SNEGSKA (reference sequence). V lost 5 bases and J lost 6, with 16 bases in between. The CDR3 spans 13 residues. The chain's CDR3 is CSASNRPGHGYTF. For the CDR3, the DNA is TGCAGTGCTTCTAACCGGCCGGGGCATGGCTACACCTTC.

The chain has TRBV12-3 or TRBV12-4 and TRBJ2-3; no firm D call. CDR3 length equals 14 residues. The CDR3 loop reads CASKRTRRTDTQYF. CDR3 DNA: TGTGCTTCGAAACGCACAAGACGCACAGATACGCAGTATTTT.

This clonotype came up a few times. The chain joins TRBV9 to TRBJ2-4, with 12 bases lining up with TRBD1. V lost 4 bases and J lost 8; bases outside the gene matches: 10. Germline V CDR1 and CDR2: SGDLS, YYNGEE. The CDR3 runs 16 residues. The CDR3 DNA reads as TGTGCCAGCAGCTCCCGCTGGGGACAGGGGGCGGACATTCAGTACTTC. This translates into CASSSRWGQGADIQYF.

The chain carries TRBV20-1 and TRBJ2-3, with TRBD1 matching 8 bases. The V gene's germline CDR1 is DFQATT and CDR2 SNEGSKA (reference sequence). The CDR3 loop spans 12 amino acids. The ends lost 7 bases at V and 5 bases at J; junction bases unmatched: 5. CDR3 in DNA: TGCAGTGGACAGGGGATTGGAGATACGCAGTATTTT. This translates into CSGQGIGDTQYF.

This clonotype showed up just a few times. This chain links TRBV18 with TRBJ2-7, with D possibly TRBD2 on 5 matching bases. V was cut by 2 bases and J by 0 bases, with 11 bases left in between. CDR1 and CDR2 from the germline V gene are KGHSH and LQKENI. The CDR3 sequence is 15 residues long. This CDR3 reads CASSPVTGSSYEQYV. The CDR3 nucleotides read TGTGCCAGCTCACCAGTGACGGGGAGCTCCTACGAGCAGTACGTC.

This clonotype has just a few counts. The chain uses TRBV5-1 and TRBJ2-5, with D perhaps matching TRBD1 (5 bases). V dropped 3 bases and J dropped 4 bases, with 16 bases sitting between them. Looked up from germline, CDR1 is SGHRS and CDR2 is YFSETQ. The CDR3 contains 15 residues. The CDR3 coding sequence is TGCGCCAGCAGCTGGTGGACACCCGGTTCAGAGACCCAGTACTTC. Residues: CASSWWTPGSETQYF.

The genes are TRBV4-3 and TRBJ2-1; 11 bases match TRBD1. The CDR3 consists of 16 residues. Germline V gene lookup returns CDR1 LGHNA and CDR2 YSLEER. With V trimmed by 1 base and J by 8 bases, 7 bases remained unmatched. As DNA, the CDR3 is TGCGCCAGCAGCCAAGCCGGGACAGGGGGGTGGGATGAGCAGTTCTTC. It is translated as CASSQAGTGGWDEQFF.

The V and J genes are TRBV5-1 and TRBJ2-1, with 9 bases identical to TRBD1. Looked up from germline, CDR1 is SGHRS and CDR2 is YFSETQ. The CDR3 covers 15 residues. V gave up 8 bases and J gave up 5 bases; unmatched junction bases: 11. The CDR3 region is CASASPGQGHNEQFF. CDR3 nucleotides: TGCGCCAGTGCCAGTCCGGGACAGGGCCACAATGAGCAGTTCTTC.

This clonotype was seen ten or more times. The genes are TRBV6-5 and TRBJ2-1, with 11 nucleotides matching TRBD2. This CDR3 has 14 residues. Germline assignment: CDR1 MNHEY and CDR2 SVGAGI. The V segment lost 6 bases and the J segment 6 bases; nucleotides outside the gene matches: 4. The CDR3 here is CASRLGLAANEQFF. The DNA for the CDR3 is TGTGCCAGCAGACTGGGACTAGCGGCCAATGAGCAGTTCTTC.

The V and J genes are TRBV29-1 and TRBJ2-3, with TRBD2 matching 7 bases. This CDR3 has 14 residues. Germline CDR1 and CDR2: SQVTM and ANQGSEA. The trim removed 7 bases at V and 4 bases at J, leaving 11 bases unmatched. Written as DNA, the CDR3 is TGCAGCGCTGGGAGGGACGCAGCAGCAGATACGCAGTATTTT. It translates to CSAGRDAAADTQYF.

In DNA, the CDR3 is TGTGCCAGCAGCCCCGTGGGGGGACAGGGCGGCAATGAGCAGTTCTTC. This codes for CASSPVGGQGGNEQFF. The chain combines TRBV7-6 with TRBJ2-1; 9 nucleotides match TRBD1. The V segment lost 5 bases and the J segment 6 bases; nucleotides outside the gene matches: 11. The length of the CDR3 is 16 residues. Germline CDR1 and CDR2: SGHVS and FNYEAQ.

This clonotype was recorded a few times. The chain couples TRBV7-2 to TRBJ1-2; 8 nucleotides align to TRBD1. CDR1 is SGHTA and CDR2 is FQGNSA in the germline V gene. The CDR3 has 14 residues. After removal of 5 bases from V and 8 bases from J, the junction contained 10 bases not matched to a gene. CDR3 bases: TGTGCCAGCAGCCCTGATAGACAGGGGATGGGCTACACCTTC. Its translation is CASSPDRQGMGYTF.

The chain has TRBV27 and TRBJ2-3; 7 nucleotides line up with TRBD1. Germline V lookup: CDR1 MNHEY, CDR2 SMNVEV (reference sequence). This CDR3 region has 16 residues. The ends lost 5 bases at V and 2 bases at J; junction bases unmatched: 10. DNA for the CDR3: TGTGCCAGCAGTCCAGGGATGGGACAGTCCACAGATACGCAGTATTTT. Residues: CASSPGMGQSTDTQYF.

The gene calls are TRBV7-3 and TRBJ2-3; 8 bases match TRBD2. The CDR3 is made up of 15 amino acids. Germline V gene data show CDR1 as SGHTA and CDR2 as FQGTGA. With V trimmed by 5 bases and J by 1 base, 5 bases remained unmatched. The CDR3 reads CASSPNSGGTDTQYF. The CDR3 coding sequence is TGTGCCAGCAGCCCCAATAGCGGGGGCACAGATACGCAGTATTTT.

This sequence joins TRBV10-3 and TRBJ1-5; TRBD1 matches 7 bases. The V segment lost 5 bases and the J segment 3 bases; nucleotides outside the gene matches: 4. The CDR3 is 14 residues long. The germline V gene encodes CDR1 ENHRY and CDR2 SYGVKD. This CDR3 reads CAISTTGNNQPQHF. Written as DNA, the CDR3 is TGTGCCATCAGTACGACAGGGAACAATCAGCCCCAGCATTTT.

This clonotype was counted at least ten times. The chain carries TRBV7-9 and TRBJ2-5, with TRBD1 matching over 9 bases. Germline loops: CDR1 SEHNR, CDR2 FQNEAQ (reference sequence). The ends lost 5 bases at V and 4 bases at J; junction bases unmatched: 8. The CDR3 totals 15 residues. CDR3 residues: CASSPIWDRAETQYF. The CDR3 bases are TGTGCCAGCAGCCCCATCTGGGACAGGGCAGAGACCCAGTACTTC. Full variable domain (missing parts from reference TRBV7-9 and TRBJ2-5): DTGVSQNPRHKITKRGQNVTFRCDPISEHNRLYWYRQTLGQGPEFLTYFQNEAQLEKSRLLSDRFSAERPKGSFSTLEIQRTEQGDSAMYLCASSPIWDRAETQYFGPGTRLLVL.

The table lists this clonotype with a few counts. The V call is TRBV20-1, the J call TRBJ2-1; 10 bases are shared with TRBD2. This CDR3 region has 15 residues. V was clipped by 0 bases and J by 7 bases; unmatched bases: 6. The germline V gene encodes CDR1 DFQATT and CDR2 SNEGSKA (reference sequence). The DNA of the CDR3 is TGCAGTGCTAGAGATGAAGCGGGGGGGTGGAATGAGCAGTTCTTC. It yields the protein CSARDEAGGWNEQFF.

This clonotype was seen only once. The CDR3 DNA is TGTGCCTGGAGTGGGGCCTACGAGCAGTACTTC. Its protein is CAWSGAYEQYF. The chain couples TRBV30 to TRBJ2-7; D is unresolved. Trimming removed 1 base from V and 2 bases from J, with 3 bases in between. Looked up from germline, CDR1 is GTSNPN and CDR2 is SVGIG (reference sequence). The CDR3 consists of 11 residues.

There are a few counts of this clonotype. The CDR3, as DNA: TGCGCCAGCAGCCAATCGGTAGCACACAATGAGCAGTTCTTC. This translates into CASSQSVAHNEQFF. The chain joins TRBV4-3 to TRBJ2-1; D is undetermined. Germline lookup yields CDR1 LGHNA and CDR2 YSLEER. This CDR3 spans 14 amino acids. V lost 2 bases, J lost 5 bases, and 10 bases lay in between.

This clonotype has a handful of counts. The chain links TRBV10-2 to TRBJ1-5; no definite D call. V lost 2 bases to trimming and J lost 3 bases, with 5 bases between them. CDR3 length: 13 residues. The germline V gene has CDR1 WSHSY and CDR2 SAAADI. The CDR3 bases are TGCGCCAGCAGTGAGGGCCCCAATCAGCCCCAGCATTTT. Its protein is CASSEGPNQPQHF.